This is a list of T cell receptor beta chains from one sample in a study of cytomegalovirus exposure and HLA in healthy donors. Only in-frame clones appear in the TCRdb table, and some are missing; sequencing was by immunoSEQ multiplex PCR. The table has roughly 130,000 clones, 65% to 75% seen once. Sequences were obtained from PBMCs. The receptors were sampled from a woman aged 50 to 65 in good health and CMV-seropositive. The CDR3 runs from the conserved cysteine through the conserved F or W. D genes are given only for firm matches. Only part of the rows carry a size: once, few, many, or a class if the clone is expanded.

clone size,D gene,V gene,J gene,CDR3 protein,CDR3 DNA
once,TRBD1,TRBV7-9,TRBJ1-2,CATRGGSSGYTF,TGTGCCACCCGAGGGGGCTCTAGTGGCTACACCTTC
.,TRBD2,TRBV29-1,TRBJ2-2,CSAVSSGGLGTGELFF,TGCAGCGCGGTCTCTAGCGGGGGTCTGGGCACCGGGGAGCTGTTTTTT
.,TRBD1,TRBV4-1,TRBJ1-1,CASSLETGFGMNTEAFF,TGCGCCAGCAGCCTAGAGACAGGGTTCGGTATGAACACTGAAGCTTTCTTT
few,TRBD1,TRBV2,TRBJ1-1,CASSLRQGISAEAFF,TGTGCCAGCAGTCTAAGACAGGGGATTTCTGCTGAAGCTTTCTTT
.,.,TRBV2,TRBJ1-6,CASSRFIGSPLHF,TGTGCCAGCAGCAGGTTCATAGGATCACCCCTCCACTTT
.,TRBD2,TRBV5-4,TRBJ2-1,CPSSLAAASGNEQFF,TGTCCCAGCAGCTTGGCCGCGGCTAGCGGCAATGAGCAGTTCTTC
.,TRBD2,TRBV2,TRBJ2-7,CASSRLAVEQYF,TGTGCCAGCAGTAGACTAGCGGTCGAGCAGTACTTC
.,TRBD1,TRBV5-6,TRBJ1-6,CASSLQGNNSPLHF,TGTGCCAGCAGCTTACAGGGGAATAATTCACCCCTCCACTTT
.,TRBD2,TRBV15,TRBJ2-2,CATTSGGRRELFF,TGTGCCACCACGAGCGGGGGGAGACGGGAGCTGTTTTTT
.,.,TRBV7-9,TRBJ1-1,CASSFDNNKAFF,TGTGCCAGCAGCTTTGATAACAATAAAGCTTTCTTT
.,.,TRBV5-1,TRBJ2-2,CASSLSGQNTGELFF,TGCGCCAGCAGCTTGTCCGGACAGAACACCGGGGAGCTGTTTTTT
.,TRBD2,TRBV5-1,TRBJ2-6,CASSTGGGSGANVLTF,TGCGCCAGCAGCACCGGCGGGGGCTCTGGGGCCAACGTCCTGACTTTC
.,.,TRBV27,TRBJ1-6,CASSLSGESSPLHF,TGTGCCAGCAGCCTTTCAGGGGAGAGCTCACCCCTCCACTTT
.,TRBD2,TRBV4-2,TRBJ2-5,CASRFRLAGEETQYF,TGTGCCAGCAGGTTCCGACTAGCGGGAGAGGAGACCCAGTACTTC
.,.,TRBV5-1,TRBJ1-1,CASRRTPNTEAFF,TGCGCCAGCAGGCGGACACCGAACACTGAAGCTTTCTTT
few,TRBD1,TRBV6-1,TRBJ2-7,CASIGDRGTGEQYF,TGTGCCAGCATTGGGGACAGGGGAACGGGCGAGCAGTACTTC
.,TRBD2,TRBV4-3,TRBJ2-5,CASSQNWGGGEETQYF,TGCGCCAGCAGCCAGAATTGGGGCGGGGGAGAAGAGACCCAGTACTTC
.,.,TRBV7-9,TRBJ1-6,CASSFGGENSPLHF,TGTGCCAGCAGCTTCGGCGGGGAGAATTCACCCCTCCACTTT
once,.,TRBV10-3,TRBJ2-4,CATLAKNIQYF,TGTGCCACCCTAGCCAAAAACATTCAGTACTTC
.,TRBD2,TRBV19,TRBJ2-2,CASRTSGLAGGHTGELFF,TGTGCCAGTAGGACATCAGGGCTAGCGGGGGGGCACACCGGGGAGCTGTTTTTT
.,TRBD1,TRBV7-8,TRBJ2-2,CASSFTTGTGTGELFF,TGTGCCAGCAGCTTCACTACAGGGACAGGCACCGGGGAGCTGTTTTTT
.,.,TRBV7-9,TRBJ2-5,CASSFKGGTETQYF,TGTGCCAGCAGCTTTAAGGGGGGGACAGAGACCCAGTACTTC
.,TRBD1,TRBV27,TRBJ1-3,CASSRLGQGHTIYF,TGTGCCAGCAGTCGCCTGGGACAGGGACACACCATATATTTT
few,.,TRBV7-9,TRBJ2-1,CASSVGFGGLWNEQFF,TGTGCCAGCAGCGTCGGGTTCGGCGGGCTCTGGAATGAGCAGTTCTTC
.,.,TRBV9,TRBJ1-4,CASSVAPTNEKLFF,TGTGCCAGCAGCGTGGCACCAACTAATGAAAAACTGTTTTTT
.,.,TRBV6-5,TRBJ1-4,CASRYSPGKANEKLFF,TGTGCCAGCAGATACTCCCCAGGGAAGGCTAATGAAAAACTGTTTTTT
.,TRBD1,TRBV4-1,TRBJ2-7,CASSLTGTGSYEQYF,TGCGCCAGCAGCTTAACCGGGACAGGGAGCTACGAGCAGTACTTC
once,.,TRBV5-1,TRBJ2-7,CASSYNRDSSEQYF,TGCGCCAGCAGCTACAACAGGGATTCGAGCGAGCAGTACTTC
.,.,TRBV5-1,TRBJ1-1,CASSLTGHRTEAFF,TGCGCCAGCAGCTTGACAGGGCATCGCACTGAAGCTTTCTTT
.,TRBD1,TRBV7-6,TRBJ1-3,CASSERDRGSGNTIYF,TGTGCCAGCAGCGAGCGGGACAGGGGCTCTGGAAACACCATATATTTT
.,.,TRBV6-1,TRBJ1-3,CASEEVAPGNTIYF,TGTGCCAGCGAAGAGGTGGCCCCTGGAAACACCATATATTTT
.,.,TRBV19,TRBJ1-5,CASSISGNLNSNQPQHF,TGTGCCAGTAGTATCTCGGGGAACCTCAATAGCAATCAGCCCCAGCATTTT
.,.,TRBV7-2,TRBJ1-1,CASSLRANTEAFF,TGTGCCAGCAGCTTGCGAGCGAACACTGAAGCTTTCTTT
.,TRBD1,TRBV15,TRBJ2-5,CATTARDSIQETQYF,TGTGCCACCACCGCCCGGGACAGCATACAAGAGACCCAGTACTTC
.,.,TRBV10-3,TRBJ2-7,CAISQGIEQYF,TGTGCCATCAGCCAGGGGATCGAGCAGTACTTC
few,.,TRBV10-3,TRBJ1-4,CAISESTTEKLFF,TGTGCCATCAGTGAGTCGACTACAGAAAAACTGTTTTTT
.,.,TRBV9,TRBJ1-3,CASSEVEGNTIYF,TGTGCCAGCAGCGAGGTGGAGGGAAACACCATATATTTT
once,TRBD1,TRBV6-5,TRBJ2-5,CASRNLGGRETQYF,TGTGCCAGCAGAAATCTAGGGGGCAGGGAGACCCAGTACTTC
.,.,TRBV2,TRBJ1-6,CARGGGVDSPLHF,TGTGCCCGCGGCGGGGGGGTTGATTCACCCCTCCACTTT
.,TRBD1,TRBV6-1,TRBJ1-5,CASSVGTARNQPQHF,TGTGCCAGCAGCGTGGGGACAGCCCGTAATCAGCCCCAGCATTTT
.,TRBD1,TRBV10-3,TRBJ1-1,CAISGGQGSGTEAFF,TGTGCCATCAGTGGGGGACAGGGCAGCGGCACTGAAGCTTTCTTT
.,.,TRBV6-5,TRBJ1-5,CASRRRGTPNQPQHF,TGTGCCAGCAGACGACGGGGGACGCCAAATCAGCCCCAGCATTTT
few,TRBD1,TRBV9,TRBJ1-4,CASSAQGAPNEKLFF,TGTGCCAGCAGCGCCCAGGGGGCCCCAAATGAAAAACTGTTTTTT
few,.,TRBV7-9,TRBJ1-2,CASSLNRDYGYTF,TGTGCCAGCAGCTTAAACAGGGACTATGGCTACACCTTC
.,.,TRBV5-1,TRBJ1-1,CASSWGTGMNTEAFF,TGCGCCAGCAGCTGGGGGACTGGGATGAACACTGAAGCTTTCTTT
.,TRBD1,TRBV2,TRBJ1-2,CASSRHRGDSYGYTF,TGTGCCAGCAGCCGCCACAGGGGGGACTCCTATGGCTACACCTTC
.,.,TRBV5-1,TRBJ2-3,CASSLGVAGADTQYF,TGCGCCAGCAGCTTGGGGGTTGCGGGGGCTGATACGCAGTATTTT
.,TRBD1,TRBV6-1,TRBJ1-5,CASSERGWGTESQPQHF,TGTGCCAGCAGTGAAAGGGGGTGGGGGACAGAGAGTCAGCCCCAGCATTTT
few,.,TRBV7-9,TRBJ1-1,CASSKTGWAPEAFF,TGTGCCAGCAGCAAGACAGGTTGGGCCCCTGAAGCTTTCTTT
.,.,TRBV28,TRBJ1-2,CASSLGWGQVTNYGYTF,TGTGCCAGCAGCCTTGGCTGGGGGCAGGTAACTAACTATGGCTACACCTTC
.,TRBD1,TRBV6-5,TRBJ2-1,CASSQRLDRMNEQFF,TGTGCCAGCAGTCAACGACTGGACAGGATGAATGAGCAGTTCTTC
.,.,TRBV5-8,TRBJ1-6,CASSLAGELHSPLHF,TGTGCCAGCAGCTTGGCCGGGGAGTTGCATTCACCCCTCCACTTT
.,TRBD1,TRBV7-2,TRBJ1-5,CASSARQGFQPQHF,TGTGCCAGCAGCGCAAGACAGGGGTTCCAGCCCCAGCATTTT